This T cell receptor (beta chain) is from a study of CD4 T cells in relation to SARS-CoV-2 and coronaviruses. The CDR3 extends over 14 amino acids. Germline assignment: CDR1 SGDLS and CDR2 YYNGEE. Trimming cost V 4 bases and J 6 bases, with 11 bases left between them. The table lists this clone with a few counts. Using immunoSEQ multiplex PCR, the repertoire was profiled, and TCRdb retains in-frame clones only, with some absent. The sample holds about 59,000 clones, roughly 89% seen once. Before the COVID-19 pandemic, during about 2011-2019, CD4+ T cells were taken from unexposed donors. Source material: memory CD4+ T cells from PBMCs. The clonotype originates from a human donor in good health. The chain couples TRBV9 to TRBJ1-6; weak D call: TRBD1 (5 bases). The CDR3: CASSPTGANSPLHF. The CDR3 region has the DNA TGTGCCAGCAGCCCCACAGGAGCTAATTCACCCCTCCACTTT. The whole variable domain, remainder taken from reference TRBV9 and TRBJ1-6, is DSGVTQTPKHLITATGQRVTLRCSPRSGDLSVYWYQQSLDQGLQFLIQYYNGEERAKGNILERFSAQQFPDLHSELNLSSLELGDSALYFCASSPTGANSPLHFGNGTRLTVT.